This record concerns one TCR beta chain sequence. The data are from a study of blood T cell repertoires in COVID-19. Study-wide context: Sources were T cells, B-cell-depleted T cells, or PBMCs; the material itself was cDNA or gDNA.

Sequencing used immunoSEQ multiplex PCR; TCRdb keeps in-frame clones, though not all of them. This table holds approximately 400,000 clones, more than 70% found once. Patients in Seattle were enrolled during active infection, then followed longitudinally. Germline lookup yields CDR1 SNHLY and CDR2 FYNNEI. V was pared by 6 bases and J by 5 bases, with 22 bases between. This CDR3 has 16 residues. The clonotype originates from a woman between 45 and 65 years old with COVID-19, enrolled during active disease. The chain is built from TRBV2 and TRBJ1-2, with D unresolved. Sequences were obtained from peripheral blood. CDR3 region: CASSPRGGGRVYGYTF. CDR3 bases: TGTGCCAGCAGCCCCAGAGGAGGAGGGCGGGTTTATGGCTACACCTTC.